This T cell receptor beta chain originates from a study of cytomegalovirus exposure and HLA in healthy donors. Findings of the study overall: Reported results showed that the classifier diagnosed cytomegalovirus status with high specificity and sensitivity.

From germline, CDR1 is MNHEY and CDR2 SVGAGI. The CDR3 length is 13 residues. Between the trimmed V and J ends, which lost 2 bases and 11 bases, there was a span of 15 bases. Here immunoSEQ multiplex PCR was the method, and the copy in TCRdb shows in-frame clones only, minus some. The sample lists around 190,000 clones; approximately 86% were seen once. In regard to this clone: Antigen unknown.

The sequenced sample consisted of PBMCs. The source of this sequence is a man under 40 in good health and CMV-seropositive. The chain recombines TRBV6-5 with TRBJ1-2; D remains unclear. As DNA, the CDR3 is TGTGCCAGCAGTTACCCCGGGAATCGGGTTTACACCTTC. Translation: CASSYPGNRVYTF.